These 31 T cell receptor beta chains share one sample of origin, sequenced in a study of tumor-infiltrating lymphocytes in primary liver carcinoma. Investigators took RNA and DNA out together from roughly 21-30 mg of unsorted bulk tissue. Total RNA amounting to roughly 0.5 ug was the source from which TCR beta cDNA was made with a constant-region primer. Construction of TCR beta libraries relied on three successive nested multiplex PCR rounds employing slightly modified ARM-PCR. Use of TRBV1-TRBV30 forward primers with a C-beta reverse primer characterized the first two PCR rounds, which lasted nine to eleven cycles each. One entry per CDR3 protein results from TCRdb running MiXCR on the multiplex PCR reads. The sample contains about 120,000 distinct CDR3 sequences, less than 75% of which appear only once. Sample: tumor-adjacent normal liver tissue. These receptors all stem from a woman aged 55 to 70 with primary liver carcinoma and hepatitis B virus infection.

The chain has TRBV7-9 and TRBJ1-1, with no clear D. With 4 bases removed from V and 10 bases from J, the gap between germline ends came to 16 bases. There are 13 residues in the CDR3. The germline gives CDR1 SEHNR, CDR2 FQNEAQ (reference sequence). The CDR3: CASSSPVTPAAFF. For the CDR3, the DNA is TGTGCCAGCAGCTCACCAGTCACCCCGGCAGCTTTCTTT.

The genes are TRBV5-1 and TRBJ2-2; 8 bases line up with TRBD1. V trimming: 7 bases; J trimming: 5 bases; junction bases outside the gene matches: 7. The germline gives CDR1 SGHRS, CDR2 YFSETQ. The CDR3 length is 14 residues. The CDR3 sequence is CASSQGAITGELFF. CDR3 sequence (DNA): TGCGCCAGCTCGCAGGGGGCTATAACCGGGGAGCTGTTTTTT.

As for this clonotype: The junction differs from germline at one of its ends, possibly a read error. The J gene is TRBJ2-7, the V gene TRBV11-2; the D gene is possibly TRBD2 (6 bases). CDR3 length: 18 residues. The V gene's germline CDR1 is SGHAT and CDR2 FQNNGV. The CDR3 spells CSSSLLSGAAQLFYEKYF. DNA for the CDR3: TGTTCCAGCAGCCTACTATCGGGAGCCGCTCAACTTTTCTACGAGAAGTACTTC.

Details on this clonotype: The junction does not match germline at one end; this may be a read error. CDR3 nucleotide sequence: TGTGCCAGCAGTTACACAAGTTCAGATCAGCCCCAGCATTTC. Translation gives CASSYTSSDQPQHF. V usage is TRBV6-2 or TRBV6-3 and J usage is TRBJ1-5; D gene uncertain. CDR1 is MNHEY, CDR2 SVGEGT, per germline. This CDR3 contains 14 residues.

For this clonotype: A single base separates this from a much larger clone, so it may be a read error. V gene TRBV5-1 combines with J gene TRBJ2-5; D ambiguous. The CDR3 has 16 residues. Germline CDR1 reads SGHRS; CDR2 reads YFSETQ. This CDR3 is CASGLGANKAGETQYF. For the CDR3, the DNA is TGCGCCAGCGGCTTAGGCGCGAACAAGGCCGGGGAGACCCAGTACTTC.

Turning to this clonotype: One junction end disagrees with the germline gene, perhaps due to a read error. This chain connects TRBV11-2 to TRBJ2-1; D remains unclear. Germline V lookup: CDR1 SGHAT, CDR2 FQNNGV. The CDR3 contains 17 residues. Here the CDR3 DNA reads TGTGCCAGCAGCCTTACCCCACTGAGGAGCTCCTACAATGAGCAATACTTC. Translation gives CASSLTPLRSSYNEQYF.

A word on this clonotype: At one boundary the junction diverges from the germline segment, which might be a read error. The chain has TRBV11-2 and TRBJ2-7, with 8 bases matching TRBD2. This CDR3 has 15 residues. The germline CDR1 and CDR2 sequences are SGHAT and FQNNGV. CDR3 bases: TGTGCCAGCAACTTAGAGCCAAGCGGGGGCGGCGAGCTGTACTTC. As protein: CASNLEPSGGGELYF. The full variable domain, completed using reference TRBV11-2 and TRBJ2-7, is EAGVAQSPRYKIIEKRQSVAFWCNPISGHATLYWYQQILGQGPKLLIQFQNNGVVDDSQLPKDRFSAERLKGVDSTLKIQPAKLEDSAVYLCASNLEPSGGGELYFGPGTRLTVT.

The chain combines TRBV12-3 or TRBV12-4 with TRBJ1-3; the D gene is possibly TRBD1 (6 bases). V was cut by 6 bases and J by 7 bases, with 25 bases left in between. The CDR3 is 17 amino acids. CDR3: CASSLPTGKPRGNTIYF. For the CDR3, the DNA is TGTGCCAGCAGCCTGCCCACAGGGAAACCTCGGGGGAACACCATATATTTT.

Turning to this clonotype: A read error may produce the germline difference seen at one junction end. This chain uses TRBV28 with TRBJ2-1, with D unresolved. The CDR3 has 12 amino acids. Germline V gene lookup returns CDR1 MDHEN and CDR2 SYDVKM. DNA for the CDR3: TGTGCCAGCAGCTCCAGTTGCAATGAGCAGCTCTTC. This encodes CASSSSCNEQLF. Full variable domain (missing parts from reference TRBV28 and TRBJ2-1): DVKVTQSSRYLVKRTGEKVFLECVQDMDHENMFWYRQDPGLGLRLIYFSYDVKMKEKGDIPEGYSVSREKKERFSLILESASTNQTSMYLCASSSSCNEQLFGPGTRLTVL.

This chain uses TRBV24-1 with TRBJ2-1; D unclear. CDR3 length: 15 amino acids. V gave up 0 bases and J gave up 4 bases, with 9 bases separating them. The germline V gene encodes CDR1 KGHDR and CDR2 SFDVKD. The CDR3 loop is CATSDLSRKYNEQFF. Written as DNA, the CDR3 is TGTGCCACCAGTGATTTGAGTAGGAAGTACAATGAGCAGTTCTTC.

Concerning this clonotype itself: One junction end does not reproduce the germline sequence, and a read error may be involved. The chain recombines TRBV11-2 with TRBJ2-3, with D tentatively TRBD2 (6 bases). This CDR3 has 15 residues. Germline lookup yields CDR1 SGHAT and CDR2 FQNNGV. The CDR3 DNA reads as TGTGCCAGCAGCTCCTTCTTGACTAGTACAGATACGCAATATTTT. Its protein is CASSSFLTSTDTQYF.

The chain couples TRBV6-1 to TRBJ1-1; D not resolved. The CDR3 consists of 13 residues. Per germline, CDR1 MNHNS and CDR2 SASEGT. V shed 6 bases and J shed 7 bases, with 15 bases lying between them. CDR3 residues: CASRHGIISEAFF. The CDR3 DNA sequence: TGTGCCAGCAGGCATGGTATTATCAGTGAAGCTTTCTTT.

Of note for this clonotype: As the CDR3 is not closed by the conserved phenylalanine or tryptophan, this likely results from a read error. The chain combines TRBV11-2 with TRBJ2-3, with D perhaps TRBD1 or TRBD2 (6 bases each). The length of the CDR3 is 17 residues. The V gene's germline CDR1 is SGHAT and CDR2 FQNNGV. The CDR3 DNA reads as TGTGCAAGCAGCTTAGGGGGGCTAACGTACACGTCAGATACGCAGTATATT. It is translated as CASSLGGLTYTSDTQYI.

This clonotype was observed a handful of times. The V gene is TRBV18, the J gene TRBJ1-5, with D possibly being TRBD1 (5 bases). The CDR3 contains 15 residues. Germline lookup yields CDR1 KGHSH and CDR2 LQKENI. V dropped 3 bases and J dropped 3 bases, with 12 bases sitting between them. As DNA, the CDR3 is TGTGCCAGCTCACCTACAGGAATAATCAATCAGCCCCAGCATTTT. This encodes CASSPTGIINQPQHF.

This clonotype showed up just once. An end of the junction does not agree with germline; a read error may underlie this. V is TRBV6-5 and J is TRBJ2-7; maybe TRBD1 (6 bases). This CDR3 has 14 amino acids. CDR1 is MNHEY, CDR2 SVGAGI, per germline. Written as DNA, the CDR3 is TGTGGCAGCAGTTACTCGAGAACAGGGATCGAGGAGTACTTC. Translating gives CGSSYSRTGIEEYF.

This clonotype was seen repeatedly, ten times or more. The genes are TRBV29-1 and TRBJ2-7, with D uncertain. The CDR3 has 12 amino acids. In germline, CDR1 is SQVTM, CDR2 ANQGSEA. With 4 bases removed from V and 1 base from J, the gap between germline ends came to 8 bases. Written as DNA, the CDR3 is TGCAGCGTTGCCCCTAGATCCTACGAGCAGTACTTC. This encodes CSVAPRSYEQYF.

Of note for this clonotype: Because the CDR3 is missing its conserved closing phenylalanine or tryptophan, this is likely a read error. This chain joins TRBV11-2 and TRBJ1-6; 9 nucleotides line up with TRBD1. In germline, CDR1 is SGHAT, CDR2 FQNNGV. The CDR3 consists of 15 residues. This CDR3 is CASSYRDRERSPLHS. In DNA form, the CDR3 reads TGCGCCAGCAGCTACAGGGACAGGGAACGGTCACCCCTCCACTCT.

With respect to this clonotype: Germline and junction disagree at one end, which may indicate a read error. CDR3 DNA sequence: TGTGCCTGCAGCCCTCCAGGGTATCAGGGGGAGCAGTACTTC. Protein: CACSPPGYQGEQYF. This sequence joins TRBV5-6 and TRBJ2-7; possibly TRBD1 for D (6 bases). From germline, CDR1 is SGHDT and CDR2 YYEEEE. CDR3 length equals 14 residues.

The count of this clonotype is one. Its ends do not fully match the called genes, so a read error is possible. This chain connects TRBV7-9 to TRBJ2-5; tentatively, D is TRBD1 (6 bases). The CDR3 is made up of 14 amino acids. Germline CDR1 SEHNR, CDR2 FQNEAQ (reference sequence). The CDR3 reads CASSSGTKKETQHF. In nucleotides, the CDR3 is TGTGCCAGCAGCTCCGGGACAAAGAAAGAGACCCAGCACTTC.

With respect to this clonotype: A read error is possible here, since a much larger clone lies one base away. The chain employs TRBV5-1 and TRBJ2-5, with 10 bases lining up with TRBD2. The CDR3 runs 14 residues. Germline CDR1 and CDR2: SGHRS and YFSETQ. The DNA of the CDR3 is TGCGTCAGCAGCTCCGGGACTAGCGAAGAGACCCAGTACTTC. Its translation is CVSSSGTSEETQYF.

As for this clonotype: Mismatch with germline at one junction end may stem from a read error. The J gene is TRBJ2-3, the V gene TRBV11-2; D is unclear. The CDR3 is made up of 17 amino acids. Germline CDR1 and CDR2: SGHAT and FQNNGV. In nucleotides, the CDR3 is TGTGCCGGCAGCTTAGTACTCTTTGACCTGAACATAGATACGCAGTATTTT. Translation gives CAGSLVLFDLNIDTQYF.

As for this clonotype: Relative to the germline gene, one junction end is altered; a read error may explain this. The CDR3 region is CASSPIRLAGGHNGQFF. The CDR3 nucleotides read TGTGCCAGCAGCCCCATCAGGCTGGCGGGAGGTCACAATGGGCAGTTTTTC. J is TRBJ2-1 and V is TRBV7-6; 8 bases map to TRBD2. There are 17 residues in the CDR3. Germline CDR1 and CDR2: SGHVS and FNYEAQ.

As for this clonotype: A junction end diverges from the germline sequence, so it may reflect a read error. The genes are TRBV6-1 and TRBJ1-6; 10 nucleotides agree with TRBD1. There are 15 residues in the CDR3. Germline V gives CDR1 MNHNS, CDR2 SASEGT. The CDR3 DNA sequence: TGCACCAGCAGTGAAAGGGACAGGGGTAATTCACCCCTCCACTTT. Residues: CTSSERDRGNSPLHF.

On this clonotype: A much larger clone differs from this one at a single base, so this may be a read error. The genes are TRBV5-4 and TRBJ2-7; D tentatively reads TRBD1 or TRBD2 (5 bases each). Germline lookup yields CDR1 SGHNT and CDR2 YYREEE (reference sequence). This CDR3 is built from 15 residues. Trimming pared 4 bases from V and 0 bases from J, leaving 14 bases between. The CDR3 DNA follows: TGTGCCAGCAGCGTCGGGGCAGCGGACTCCTACGAGCAGTACTTC. Amino acids: CASSVGAADSYEQYF.

Notes on this clonotype: Given the absence of the conserved phenylalanine or tryptophan at the CDR3 end, a read error is likely. The rearrangement links TRBV6-6 to TRBJ2-3; 8 bases line up with TRBD1. The CDR3 loop spans 15 amino acids. Germline loops: CDR1 MNHNY, CDR2 SVGAGI (reference sequence). The CDR3 DNA follows: TGTGTCAGCAGTCCCGGACAGGGCTTAACAGATACGCAGTATTTG. Encoded protein: CVSSPGQGLTDTQYL.

For this clonotype: Just one base apart from a much larger clone, this may be a read error. CDR3 sequence reads: CAAGTRELFF. The CDR3 DNA follows: TGCGCCGCGGGGACCAGGGAGCTGTTTTTT. This chain uses TRBV10-2 with TRBJ2-2; D may be TRBD2 (6 bases). This CDR3 comprises 10 residues. CDR1 is WSHSY, CDR2 SAAADI, per germline. Between the trimmed V and J ends, which lost 11 bases and 9 bases, there was a span of 10 bases.

This clonotype was picked up one time. The germline gene is not matched at one end of the junction; a read error may be the cause. The chain has TRBV6-1 and TRBJ2-1; D gene ambiguous. The germline V gene has CDR1 MNHNS and CDR2 SASEGT. The CDR3 runs to 12 residues. The CDR3 is CASSEGLFELFF. The CDR3 nucleotides read TGTGCCAGCAGTGAAGGACTCTTTGAGCTGTTCTTC.

Comments on this clonotype: Given the absence of the conserved phenylalanine or tryptophan at the CDR3 end, a read error is likely. V is TRBV11-2 and J is TRBJ2-2; perhaps TRBD1 as D (5 bases). The CDR3 contains 13 residues. The germline V gene has CDR1 SGHAT and CDR2 FQNNGV. CDR3 region: CAISSVGAGELFS. The CDR3 DNA reads TGTGCCATCAGCTCTGTAGGGGCCGGGGAGCTGTTTTCT.

The table lists this clonotype with many counts. V gene TRBV4-1 combines with J gene TRBJ1-2; the D gene is possibly TRBD1 (5 bases). Germline V lookup: CDR1 MGHRA, CDR2 YSYEKL. The CDR3 runs 14 residues. Trimming left V 7 bases short and J 7 bases short, with 19 bases between. Here the CDR3 reads CASTFSGTQAGYTF. The CDR3 DNA reads as TGCGCCAGCACATTCTCCGGGACGCAGGCTGGCTACACCTTC.

About this clonotype itself: A much more abundant neighbour one base away suggests this may be a read error. Since the CDR3 does not end with the conserved phenylalanine or tryptophan, this likely comes from a read error. The CDR3 nucleotides are TGTGCCAGCATCGACTCAGGGGGCGGCTCCTACAATGAGCAGTTCTTG. This codes for CASIDSGGGSYNEQFL. This chain links TRBV28 with TRBJ2-1; 8 bases are shared with TRBD1. The CDR3 is 16 amino acids. The V and J ends lost 7 bases and 0 bases, in that order; junction bases with no gene match: 8. The germline gives CDR1 MDHEN, CDR2 SYDVKM.

As regards this clonotype: The junction departs from the called germline gene at one end, perhaps through a read error. The chain carries TRBV5-6 and TRBJ2-5; no firm D call. The CDR3 is made up of 14 amino acids. Germline assignment: CDR1 SGHDT and CDR2 YYEEEE. This CDR3 reads CGSSPLPGTKTQYF. The CDR3 nucleotides read TGTGGCAGCAGTCCCCTTCCGGGCACCAAGACCCAGTACTTC.